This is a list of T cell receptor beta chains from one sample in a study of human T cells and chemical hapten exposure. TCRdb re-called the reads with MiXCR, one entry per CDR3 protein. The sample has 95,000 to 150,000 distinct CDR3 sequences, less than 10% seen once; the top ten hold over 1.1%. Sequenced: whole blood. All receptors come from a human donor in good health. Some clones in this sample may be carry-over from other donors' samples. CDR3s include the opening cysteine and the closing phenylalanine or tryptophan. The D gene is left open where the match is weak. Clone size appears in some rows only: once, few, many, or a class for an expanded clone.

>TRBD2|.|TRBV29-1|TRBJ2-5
CSTLLAGDLQETQYF
TGCAGCACTCTCTTAGCGGGAGACCTACAAGAGACCCAGTACTTC
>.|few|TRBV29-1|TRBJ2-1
CSVEIMELAYNEQFF
TGCAGCGTTGAAATCATGGAGTTAGCCTACAATGAGCAGTTCTTC
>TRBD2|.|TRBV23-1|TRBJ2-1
CASSQSGREIGAGNEQFF
TGCGCCAGCAGTCAATCGGGGAGGGAAATAGGAGCTGGAAATGAGCAGTTCTTC
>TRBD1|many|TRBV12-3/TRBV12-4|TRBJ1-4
CASSPGQGGEKLFF
TGTGCCAGCAGTCCCGGACAGGGGGGTGAAAAACTGTTTTTT
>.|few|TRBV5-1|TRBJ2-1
CASSLEPGVSYNEQFF
TGCGCCAGCAGCTTGGAACCGGGGGTCTCCTACAATGAGCAGTTCTTC
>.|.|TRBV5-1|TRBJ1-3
CASSLGQGTSGNTIYF
TGCGCCAGCAGCTTGGGTCAAGGGACCTCTGGAAACACCATATATTTT
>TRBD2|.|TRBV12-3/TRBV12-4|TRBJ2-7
CASSQSGTPYEQYF
TGTGCCAGCAGCCAGAGCGGGACCCCCTACGAGCAGTACTTC
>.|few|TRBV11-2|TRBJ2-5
CASSLRSGFSYTAETQYF
TGTGCCAGCAGCTTAAGGTCAGGATTTTCGTATACGGCGGAGACCCAGTACTTC
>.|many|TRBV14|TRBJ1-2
CASSPIASGAGYGYTF
TGTGCCAGCAGCCCCATCGCCTCAGGGGCCGGTTATGGCTACACCTTC
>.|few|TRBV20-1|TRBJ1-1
CSALRGGTEAFF
TGCAGTGCCCTAAGGGGGGGCACTGAAGCTTTCTTT
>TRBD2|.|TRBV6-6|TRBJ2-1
CASLSGNGPYNEQFF
TGTGCCAGCCTGAGCGGGAACGGACCGTACAATGAGCAGTTCTTC
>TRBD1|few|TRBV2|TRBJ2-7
CASKGQSYEQYF
TGTGCCAGCAAGGGACAGAGTTACGAGCAGTACTTC
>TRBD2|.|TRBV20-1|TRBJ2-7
CSARTLAGYYEQYF
TGCAGTGCTAGAACCCTAGCGGGTTACTACGAGCAGTACTTC
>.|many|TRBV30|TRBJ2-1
CAWRRNEQFF
TGTGCCTGGAGAAGGAATGAGCAGTTCTTC
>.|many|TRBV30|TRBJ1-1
CAWSGGPEAFF
TGTGCCTGGAGTGGGGGACCTGAAGCTTTCTTT
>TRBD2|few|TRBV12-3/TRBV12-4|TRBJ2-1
CASSPPSGGGEQFF
TGTGCCAGCAGTCCCCCCAGCGGGGGGGGTGAGCAGTTCTTC
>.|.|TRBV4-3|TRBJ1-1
CASSQVRVQEGSEAFF
TGCGCCAGCAGCCAAGTCCGGGTACAGGAGGGTTCTGAAGCTTTCTTT
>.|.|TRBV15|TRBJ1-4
CATSREGVGTNEKLFF
TGTGCCACCAGCAGAGAAGGGGTGGGGACTAATGAAAAACTGTTTTTT
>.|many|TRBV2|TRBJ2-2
CASSEESRNGELFF
TGTGCCAGCAGTGAGGAATCGAGAAACGGGGAGCTGTTTTTT
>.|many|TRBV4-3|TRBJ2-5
CASSQGFGAITGRVGETQYF
TGCGCCAGCAGCCAAGGATTCGGGGCGATAACAGGGCGTGTTGGAGAGACCCAGTACTTC
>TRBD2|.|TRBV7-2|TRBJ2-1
CASSPESGGLINEQFF
TGTGCCAGCAGCCCAGAAAGCGGGGGGCTTATCAATGAGCAGTTCTTC
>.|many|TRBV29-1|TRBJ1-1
CSVGAALNTEAFF
TGCAGCGTTGGGGCAGCCCTGAACACTGAAGCTTTCTTT
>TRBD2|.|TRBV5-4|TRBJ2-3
CASSPSGSPQDTQYF
TGTGCCAGCAGCCCTAGCGGGAGCCCCCAAGATACGCAGTATTTT
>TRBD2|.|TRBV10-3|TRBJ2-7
CAISVGPLAGRVEQYF
TGTGCCATCAGTGTGGGACCTCTAGCGGGGAGGGTCGAGCAGTACTTC
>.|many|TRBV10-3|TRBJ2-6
CAISSGGLRVGANVLTF
TGTGCCATCAGCTCGGGGGGCCTCCGCGTCGGGGCCAACGTCCTGACTTTC
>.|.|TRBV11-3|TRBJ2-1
CASSLGGQTHNEQFF
TGTGCCAGCAGCTTAGGTGGACAGACTCACAATGAGCAGTTCTTC
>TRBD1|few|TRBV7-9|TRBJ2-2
CASSSRDRATGELFF
TGTGCCAGCAGCTCGAGGGACAGGGCGACCGGGGAGCTGTTTTTT
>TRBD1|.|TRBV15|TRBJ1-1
CATSGTGDTEAFF
TGTGCCACCAGCGGGACAGGGGACACTGAAGCTTTCTTT
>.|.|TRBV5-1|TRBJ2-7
CASSPRSGRSYEQYF
TGCGCCAGCAGCCCTCGGTCGGGACGGTCCTACGAGCAGTACTTC
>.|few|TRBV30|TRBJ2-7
CAWSVGSGRIFSYEQYF
TGTGCCTGGAGTGTGGGGTCGGGACGGATTTTCTCCTACGAGCAGTACTTC
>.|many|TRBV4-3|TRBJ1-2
CASSQDVGEYYGYTF
TGCGCCAGCAGCCAAGATGTCGGGGAGTACTATGGCTACACCTTC
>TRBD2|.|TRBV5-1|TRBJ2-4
CASSPVAGGAASLAKNIQYF
TGCGCCAGCAGCCCCGTAGCGGGAGGTGCCGCATCTCTAGCCAAAAACATTCAGTACTTC
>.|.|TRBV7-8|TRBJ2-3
CASSFQTGDTQYF
TGTGCCAGCAGCTTCCAAACTGGAGATACGCAGTATTTT
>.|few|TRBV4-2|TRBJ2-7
CASSPVETGPLYEQYF
TGTGCCAGCAGCCCGGTGGAGACGGGACCTCTCTACGAGCAGTACTTC
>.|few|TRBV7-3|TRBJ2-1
CASSLTGGQGGEQFF
TGTGCCAGCAGCTTAACTGGGGGCCAAGGGGGTGAGCAGTTCTTC
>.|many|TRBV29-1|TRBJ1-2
CSVQQGNGYTF
TGCAGCGTTCAACAGGGAAATGGCTACACCTTC
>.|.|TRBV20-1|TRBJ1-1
CSARVMGAITEAFF
TGCAGTGCTAGAGTAATGGGGGCTATTACTGAAGCTTTCTTT
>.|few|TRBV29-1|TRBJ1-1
CSVVGAFF
TGCAGCGTTGTCGGGGCTTTCTTT
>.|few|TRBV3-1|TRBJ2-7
CASSQDGSPNYEQYF
TGTGCCAGCAGCCAAGATGGGAGCCCCAACTACGAGCAGTACTTC
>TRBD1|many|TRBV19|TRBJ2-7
CASSPYSDRDSYEQYF
TGTGCCAGTAGCCCTTATTCGGACAGGGACTCCTACGAGCAGTACTTC
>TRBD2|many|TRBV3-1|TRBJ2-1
CASSQDRGLAAYNEQFF
TGTGCCAGCAGCCAAGACAGGGGACTAGCGGCTTACAATGAGCAGTTCTTC
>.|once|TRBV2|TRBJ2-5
CAASLLHQETQYF
TGTGCCGCCTCTCTGCTACACCAAGAGACCCAGTACTTC
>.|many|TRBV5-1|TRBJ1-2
CASSFGRDHGYTF
TGCGCCAGCAGCTTCGGCAGGGATCATGGCTACACCTTC
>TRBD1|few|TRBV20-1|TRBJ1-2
CSARDSRQGDYGYTF
TGCAGTGCTAGAGATTCGCGACAGGGTGACTATGGCTACACCTTC
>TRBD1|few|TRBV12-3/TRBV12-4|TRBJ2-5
CASRGTGVEETQYF
TGTGCCAGCAGGGGGACAGGGGTGGAAGAGACCCAGTACTTC
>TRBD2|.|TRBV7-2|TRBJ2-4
CASSLEVSGGVIQYF
TGTGCCAGCAGCTTAGAGGTTAGCGGGGGAGTCATTCAGTACTTC
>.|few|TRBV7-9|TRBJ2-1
CASSLREPEQFF
TGTGCCAGCAGCTTAAGGGAGCCCGAGCAGTTCTTC
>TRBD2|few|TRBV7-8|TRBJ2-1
CASSLGTSGTYNEQFF
TGTGCCAGCAGCTTAGGGACTAGCGGGACCTACAATGAGCAGTTCTTC
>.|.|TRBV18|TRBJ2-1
CASSPRQANEQFF
TGTGCCAGCTCACCACGGCAAGCCAATGAGCAGTTCTTC